This T cell receptor beta chain was recovered during a study of Ad26.COV2.S vaccination and SARS-CoV-2 variants. At the level of the study: Ad26.COV2.S, an intramuscular injection, was given once or twice 56 days apart. Study findings and constraints: Total responses of T cells may have been underestimated by the analyses of TCR breadth and depth.

Treatment noted: some 20 received Ad26.COV2.S at low or high dose, single or two shots; several received placebo; per-sample allocation not given. Following the first vaccine or placebo injection, samples were taken on day 63. A note on this clone: Its antigen is not known.

The repertoire was sequenced with immunoSEQ multiplex PCR; TCRdb's copy has only in-frame clones and lacks some. The table has roughly 250,000 clones, approximately 90% seen once; the top ten hold less than 3.5%. The sample was peripheral blood, taken in a trial of Ad26.COV2.S vaccine versus placebo. This TCR was recovered from a person between 18 and 65 years old who received the Ad26.COV2.S COVID-19 vaccine or a placebo.

The CDR3 DNA sequence: TGCGCCAGCAGCTCCCAACAGGGGGCAGCGTACACTGAAGCTTTCTTT. Translated: CASSSQQGAAYTEAFF. This chain links TRBV5-1 with TRBJ1-1; 9 nucleotides align to TRBD1. The CDR3 extends over 16 amino acids. Germline CDR1 is SGHRS and CDR2 is YFSETQ. V dropped 3 bases and J dropped 3; count of bases not matched to a gene: 9.